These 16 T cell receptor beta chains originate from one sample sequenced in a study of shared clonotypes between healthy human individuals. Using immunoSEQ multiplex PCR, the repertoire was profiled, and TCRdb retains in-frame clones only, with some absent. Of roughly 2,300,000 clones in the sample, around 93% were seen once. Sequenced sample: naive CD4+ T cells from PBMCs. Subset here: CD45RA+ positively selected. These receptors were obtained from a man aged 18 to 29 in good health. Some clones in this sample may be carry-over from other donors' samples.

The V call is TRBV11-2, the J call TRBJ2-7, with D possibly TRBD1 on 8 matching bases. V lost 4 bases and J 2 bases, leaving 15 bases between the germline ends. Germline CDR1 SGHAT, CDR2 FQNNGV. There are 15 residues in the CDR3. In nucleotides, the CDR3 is TGTGCCAGCAGCTCGTGGACAGGGACTACCTACGAGCAGTACTTC. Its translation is CASSSWTGTTYEQYF.

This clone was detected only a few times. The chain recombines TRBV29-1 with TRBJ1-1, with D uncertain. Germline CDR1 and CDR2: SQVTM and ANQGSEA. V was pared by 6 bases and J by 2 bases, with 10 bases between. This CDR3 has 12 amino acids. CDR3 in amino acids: CSVAFGNTEAFF. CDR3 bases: TGCAGCGTGGCGTTTGGAAACACTGAAGCTTTCTTT.

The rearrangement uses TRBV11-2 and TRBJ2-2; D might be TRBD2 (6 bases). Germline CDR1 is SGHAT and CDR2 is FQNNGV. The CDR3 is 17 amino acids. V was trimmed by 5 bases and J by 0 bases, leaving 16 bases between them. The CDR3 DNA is TGTGCCAGCAGCGCAAGACTAGTGGACGCGAACACCGGGGAGCTGTTTTTT. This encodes CASSARLVDANTGELFF.

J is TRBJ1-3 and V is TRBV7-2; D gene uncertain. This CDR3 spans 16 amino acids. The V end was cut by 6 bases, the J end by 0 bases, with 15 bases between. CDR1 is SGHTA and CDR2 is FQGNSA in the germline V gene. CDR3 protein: CASSGFRVLSGNTIYF. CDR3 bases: TGTGCCAGCAGTGGTTTCCGAGTACTCTCTGGAAACACCATATATTTT.

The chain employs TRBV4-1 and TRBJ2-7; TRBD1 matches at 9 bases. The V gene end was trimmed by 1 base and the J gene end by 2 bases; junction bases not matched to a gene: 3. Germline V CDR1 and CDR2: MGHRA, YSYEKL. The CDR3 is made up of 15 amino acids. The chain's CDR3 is CASSQGDRETYEQYF. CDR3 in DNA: TGCGCCAGCAGCCAAGGGGACAGGGAAACCTACGAGCAGTACTTC.

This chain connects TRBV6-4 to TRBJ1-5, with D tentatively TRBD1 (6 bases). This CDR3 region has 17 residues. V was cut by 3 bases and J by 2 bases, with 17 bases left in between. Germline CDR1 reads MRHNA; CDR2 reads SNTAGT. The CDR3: CASSEKGKTGRNQPQHF. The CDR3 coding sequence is TGTGCCAGCAGTGAAAAGGGGAAGACAGGACGCAATCAGCCCCAGCATTTT.

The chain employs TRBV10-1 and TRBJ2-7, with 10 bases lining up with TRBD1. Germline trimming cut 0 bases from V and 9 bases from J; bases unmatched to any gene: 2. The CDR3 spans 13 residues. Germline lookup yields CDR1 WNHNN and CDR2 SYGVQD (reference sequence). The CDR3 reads CASSESWDRGQYF. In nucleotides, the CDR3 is TGCGCCAGCAGTGAGTCCTGGGACAGGGGGCAGTACTTC.

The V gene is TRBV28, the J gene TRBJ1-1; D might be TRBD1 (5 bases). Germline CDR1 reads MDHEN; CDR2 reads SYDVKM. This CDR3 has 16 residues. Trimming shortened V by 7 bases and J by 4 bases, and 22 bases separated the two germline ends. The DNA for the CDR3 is TGTGCCAGCACCGTCCCGGGACTTTCCCGGGGCACTGAAGCTTTCTTT. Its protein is CASTVPGLSRGTEAFF.

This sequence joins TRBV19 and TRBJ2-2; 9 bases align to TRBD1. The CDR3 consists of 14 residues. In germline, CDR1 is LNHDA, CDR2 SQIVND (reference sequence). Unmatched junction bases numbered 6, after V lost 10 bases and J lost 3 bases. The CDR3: CATSRTGDTGELFF. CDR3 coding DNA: TGTGCCACCTCCAGGACAGGGGACACCGGGGAGCTGTTTTTT.

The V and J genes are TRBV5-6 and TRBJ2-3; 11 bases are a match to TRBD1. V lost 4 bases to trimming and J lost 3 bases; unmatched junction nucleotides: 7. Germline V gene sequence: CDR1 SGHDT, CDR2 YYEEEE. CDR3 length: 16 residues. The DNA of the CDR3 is TGTGCCAGCAGCGCCGGGACAGGGGGTGTTACAGATACGCAGTATTTT. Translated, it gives CASSAGTGGVTDTQYF.

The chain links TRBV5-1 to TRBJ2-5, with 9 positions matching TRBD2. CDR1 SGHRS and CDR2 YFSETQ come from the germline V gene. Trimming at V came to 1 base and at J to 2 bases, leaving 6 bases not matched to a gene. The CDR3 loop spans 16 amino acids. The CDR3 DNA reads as TGCGCCAGCAGCTTGTCACTAGCGGGTAATCAAGAGACCCAGTACTTC. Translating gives CASSLSLAGNQETQYF.

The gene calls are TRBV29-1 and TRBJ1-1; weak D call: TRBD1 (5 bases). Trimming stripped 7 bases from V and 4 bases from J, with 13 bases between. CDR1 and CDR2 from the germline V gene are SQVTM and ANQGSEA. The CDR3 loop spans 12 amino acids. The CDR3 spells CSEGARGTEAFF. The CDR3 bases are TGCAGCGAAGGGGCTAGGGGCACTGAAGCTTTCTTT.

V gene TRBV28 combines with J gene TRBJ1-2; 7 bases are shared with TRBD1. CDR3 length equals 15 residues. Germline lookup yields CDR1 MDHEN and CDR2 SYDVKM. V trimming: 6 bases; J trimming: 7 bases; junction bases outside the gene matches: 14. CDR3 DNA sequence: TGTGCCAGCAGCCTCGGCTCAACAGGGGTGTCTGGCTACACCTTC. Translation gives CASSLGSTGVSGYTF.

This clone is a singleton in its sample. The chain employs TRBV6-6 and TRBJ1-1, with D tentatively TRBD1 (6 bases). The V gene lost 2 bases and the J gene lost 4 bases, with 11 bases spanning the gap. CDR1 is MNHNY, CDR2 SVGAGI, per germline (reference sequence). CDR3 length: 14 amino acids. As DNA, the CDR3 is TGTGCCAGCAGTTACCACAGGGAGAGCACTGAAGCTTTCTTT. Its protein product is CASSYHRESTEAFF.

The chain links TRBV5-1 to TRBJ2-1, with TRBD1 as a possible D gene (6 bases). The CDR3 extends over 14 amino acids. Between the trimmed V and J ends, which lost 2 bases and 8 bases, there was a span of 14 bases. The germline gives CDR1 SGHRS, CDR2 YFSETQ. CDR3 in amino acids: CASSFTSGDYEQFF. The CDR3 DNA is TGCGCCAGCAGCTTCACCTCAGGGGATTATGAGCAGTTCTTC.

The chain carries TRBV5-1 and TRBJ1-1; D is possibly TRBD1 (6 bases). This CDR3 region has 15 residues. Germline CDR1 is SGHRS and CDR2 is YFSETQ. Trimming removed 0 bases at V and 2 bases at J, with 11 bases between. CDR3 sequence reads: CASSLAGDSNTEAFF. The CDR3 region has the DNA TGCGCCAGCAGCTTGGCAGGGGACTCAAACACTGAAGCTTTCTTT.